A single sample gave rise to the 28 T cell receptor beta chains below, sequenced in a study of T cells in Graves' hyperthyroidism and ophthalmopathy (dated 2019 in TCRdb). Preparation of the library involved multiplex PCR. The data were produced on an Illumina HiSeq 2000. The TCR beta CDR3 regions were amplified from RNA transcripts. A first-round RT-PCR of the TCR CDR3 used the HTBI primer set with the Qiagen OneStep RT-PCR kit. Using fastp at Q25 and MiXCR, TCRdb reprocessed the public reads and kept productive beta chains. All rows with the same CDR3 protein become a single entry with the most common DNA and genes. The sample table contains around 690,000 distinct CDR3 sequences; only one count was recorded for roughly 17% of them. In total, the top ten clones hold roughly a sixth of the sample. The sequencing sample was made of blood. All receptors come from a man aged 45-65 years with Graves' hyperthyroidism.

This clonotype has a count of ten or more. The chain employs TRBV7-2 and TRBJ1-1; the D gene is possibly TRBD1 (6 bases). CDR1 is SGHTA, CDR2 FQGNSA, per germline. V was clipped by 3 bases and J by 1 base, with 9 bases between them. The CDR3 has 14 amino acids. This chain's CDR3 is CASSFTRGNTEAFF. CDR3 in DNA: TGTGCCAGCAGCTTTACCAGGGGGAACACTGAAGCTTTCTTT.

On this clonotype itself: This sequence may be a read error, since a much larger clone differs from it by one base. The J gene is TRBJ2-1, the V gene TRBV12-3 or TRBV12-4, with D perhaps matching TRBD1 or TRBD2 (5 bases each). The CDR3 has 13 residues. The V end was cut by 5 bases, the J end by 7 bases, with 12 bases between. The CDR3 protein is CASSNRWGNEQFF. The CDR3 DNA reads TGTGCCAGCAGTAACAGGTGGGGGAATGAGCAGTTCTTC.

The genes are TRBV20-1 and TRBJ2-3; a possible D gene is TRBD2 (6 bases). CDR3 size: 15 residues. V lost 3 bases and J lost 1, with 14 bases in between. CDR1 is DFQATT and CDR2 is SNEGSKA in the germline V gene (reference sequence). The CDR3 DNA follows: TGCAGTGCTAGGGGAGGCGGGCTGGGCACAGATACGCAGTATTTT. It encodes CSARGGGLGTDTQYF.

The rearrangement links TRBV28 to TRBJ2-3; 11 positions agree with TRBD2. Germline V gene lookup returns CDR1 MDHEN and CDR2 SYDVKM. Trimming removed 4 bases from V and 4 bases from J; junction bases left unmatched: 10. CDR3 size: 17 residues. CDR3 in amino acids: CASSSPGLAEGPDTQYF. In DNA, the CDR3 is TGTGCCAGCAGTTCCCCGGGACTAGCGGAGGGGCCAGATACGCAGTATTTT.

This chain links TRBV6-2 or TRBV6-3 with TRBJ2-5; 11 bases fit TRBD2. V lost 3 bases and J lost 2; bases outside the gene matches: 8. The germline V gene has CDR1 MNHEY and CDR2 SVGEGT. The CDR3 is 17 residues long. CDR3: CASSYSSGRPKQETQYF. The CDR3 DNA follows: TGTGCCAGCAGTTATTCTAGCGGGAGGCCCAAACAAGAGACCCAGTACTTC.

DNA for the CDR3: TGTGCCAGCATCGGACAGGGCACAGCGTCAACTGGCTACACCTTC. Translated: CASIGQGTASTGYTF. The J gene is TRBJ1-2, the V gene TRBV25-1, with 8 bases identical to TRBD1. Germline-derived CDR1 and CDR2 are MGHDK and SYGVNS. This CDR3 comprises 15 residues. Trimming took 7 bases from V and 7 from J; bases not matched to a gene: 14.

The chain employs TRBV30 and TRBJ1-3; no reliable D call. Germline V gene data show CDR1 as GTSNPN and CDR2 as SVGIG (reference sequence). V was trimmed by 0 bases and J by 0 bases, leaving 15 bases between them. The CDR3 is 17 residues long. The CDR3 DNA is TGTGCCTGGAGTGTAGTCTTAGGCGGGAGCTCTGGAAACACCATATATTTT. Translated: CAWSVVLGGSSGNTIYF.

The chain has TRBV19 and TRBJ1-5, with D possibly TRBD1 on 6 matching bases. This CDR3 contains 16 residues. Germline CDR1 is LNHDA and CDR2 is SQIVND (reference sequence). V shed 1 base and J shed 0 bases, with 10 bases lying between them. The CDR3 loop is CASSIVGGYSNQPQHF. CDR3 in DNA: TGTGCCAGTAGTATAGTCGGGGGCTATAGCAATCAGCCCCAGCATTTT. Filled out from reference TRBV19 and TRBJ1-5, the complete variable domain reads DGGITQSPKYLFRKEGQNVTLSCEQNLNHDAMYWYRQDPGQGLRLIYYSQIVNDFQKGDIAEGYSVSREKKESFPLTVTSAQKNPTAFYLCASSIVGGYSNQPQHFGDGTRLSIL.

This clonotype was counted many times. The chain recombines TRBV20-1 with TRBJ2-1; 7 nucleotides align to TRBD2. The ends lost 4 bases at V and 8 bases at J; junction bases unmatched: 14. CDR1 is DFQATT and CDR2 is SNEGSKA in the germline V gene (reference sequence). The CDR3 runs 15 residues. As DNA, the CDR3 is TGCAGTGCTACGCCCGTCGGAGCGGGGACCCATGAGCAGTTCTTC. It specifies CSATPVGAGTHEQFF.

This chain connects TRBV24-1 to TRBJ2-2; D is possibly TRBD1 or TRBD2 (6 bases each). Germline V gene lookup returns CDR1 KGHDR and CDR2 SFDVKD. The CDR3 spans 18 residues. Trimming pared 5 bases from V and 4 bases from J, leaving 22 bases between. This CDR3 reads CATSASLGGGIVTGELFF. In nucleotides, the CDR3 is TGTGCCACCAGTGCCTCCTTGGGGGGCGGGATAGTCACCGGGGAGCTGTTTTTT.

This clonotype was seen many times. The genes are TRBV7-8 and TRBJ1-5, with 12 nucleotides matching TRBD1. There are 15 residues in the CDR3. Per germline, CDR1 SGHVS and CDR2 FQNEAQ. V gave up 5 bases and J gave up 6 bases; unmatched junction bases: 5. The CDR3 DNA sequence: TGTGCCAGCAGCCTTGGGACAGGGGGCGGTCAGCCCCAGCATTTT. It translates to CASSLGTGGGQPQHF.

This clonotype was picked up many times. V usage is TRBV29-1 and J usage is TRBJ2-1; D unclear. This CDR3 comprises 12 residues. Trimming took 5 bases from V and 9 from J, leaving 14 bases between them. Germline loops: CDR1 SQVTM, CDR2 ANQGSEA. CDR3 in amino acids: CSVRLVIGEQFF. The CDR3 bases are TGCAGCGTTCGCTTAGTAATTGGTGAGCAGTTCTTC.

The chain combines TRBV6-2 or TRBV6-3 with TRBJ2-5, with TRBD1 matching 7 bases. There are 12 residues in the CDR3. Germline V gene sequence: CDR1 MNHEY, CDR2 SVGEGT. V gave up 7 bases and J gave up 5 bases; unmatched junction bases: 4. CDR3 amino acids: CASMVQGETQYF. The CDR3 bases are TGTGCCAGCATGGTACAGGGGGAGACCCAGTACTTC.

In this sample, this clonotype turned up a few times. The rearrangement links TRBV4-2 to TRBJ2-2; D gene ambiguous. The ends were cut back, 2 bases at V and 1 base at J, with 8 bases in the middle. This CDR3 has 15 residues. Germline-derived CDR1 and CDR2 are LGHNA and YNFKEQ. In nucleotides, the CDR3 is TGTGCCAGCAGCCAAAGCACTCAGAACACCGGGGAGCTGTTTTTT. This sequence encodes CASSQSTQNTGELFF.

The sample holds many counts of this clonotype. The chain recombines TRBV30 with TRBJ2-1; 10 bases align to TRBD2. After removal of 0 bases from V and 8 bases from J, the junction contained 7 bases not matched to a gene. CDR1 is GTSNPN, CDR2 SVGIG, per germline (reference sequence). This CDR3 has 15 residues. For the CDR3, the DNA is TGTGCCTGGAGTGTACGCCTAGCGGGAGTGGATGAGCAGTTCTTC. This codes for CAWSVRLAGVDEQFF.

This chain joins TRBV2 and TRBJ2-5; 12 bases map to TRBD2. This CDR3 comprises 19 residues. Germline V gene data show CDR1 as SNHLY and CDR2 as FYNNEI. With 4 bases clipped from V and 0 bases from J, the junction kept 12 bases outside the gene matches. CDR3 nucleotide sequence: TGTGCCAGCAGTGTAGGTCCGGGACTAGCGGGCGAGTACCAAGAGACCCAGTACTTC. Residues: CASSVGPGLAGEYQETQYF.

This chain uses TRBV27 with TRBJ2-1; 8 bases align to TRBD2. Trimming took 2 bases from V and 2 from J; bases not matched to a gene: 8. This CDR3 is built from 17 residues. Germline CDR1 MNHEY, CDR2 SMNVEV (reference sequence). CDR3 nucleotide sequence: TGTGCCAGCAGTTTAGAGGGGTTTAGCGGGACCTACAATGAGCAGTTCTTC. Residues: CASSLEGFSGTYNEQFF.

This clonotype was recorded many times. V is TRBV27 and J is TRBJ2-7; D is unresolved. The CDR3 extends over 15 amino acids. V was clipped by 0 bases and J by 0 bases, with 9 bases between them. CDR1 is MNHEY and CDR2 is SMNVEV in the germline V gene (reference sequence). The CDR3 is CASSLSTVNSYEQYF. The CDR3 DNA reads TGTGCCAGCAGTTTATCGACGGTCAACTCCTACGAGCAGTACTTC.

The table lists this clonotype with many counts. The rearrangement links TRBV20-1 to TRBJ1-2, with 7 nucleotides matching TRBD1. The CDR3 length is 16 residues. Per the germline V gene, CDR1 is DFQATT and CDR2 is SNEGSKA (reference sequence). Trimming took 0 bases from V and 4 from J; bases not matched to a gene: 11. Here the CDR3 reads CSAREFLVGGSYGYTF. Written as DNA, the CDR3 is TGCAGTGCTAGAGAATTCTTGGTAGGGGGCAGCTATGGCTACACCTTC.

This clonotype was seen a few times. The chain recombines TRBV4-2 with TRBJ1-6, with 7 bases aligning to TRBD1. Germline CDR1 reads LGHNA; CDR2 reads YNFKEQ. V lost 0 bases, J lost 5 bases, and 1 base stayed unmatched. This CDR3 has 15 amino acids. The CDR3 reads CASSQEQGHNSPLHF. CDR3 sequence (DNA): TGTGCCAGCAGCCAAGAACAGGGGCATAATTCACCCCTCCACTTT.

The table lists this clonotype with many counts. The V call is TRBV5-5, the J call TRBJ2-1, with TRBD2 matching 7 bases. The junction had 6 bases not matched to a gene; V was cut back by 0 bases and J by 6 bases. CDR1 is SGHKS, CDR2 YYEKEE, per germline (reference sequence). CDR3 length: 15 amino acids. The CDR3 sequence: CASSLVGGSLNEQFF. DNA for the CDR3: TGTGCCAGCAGCTTGGTGGGAGGGTCTCTCAATGAGCAGTTCTTC.

The chain recombines TRBV3-1 with TRBJ2-1; TRBD2 matches at 13 bases. The J segment lost 4 bases and the V segment lost 3 bases, leaving 9 bases of the junction unmatched. Germline V gene lookup returns CDR1 LGHDT and CDR2 YNNKEL (reference sequence). CDR3 size: 18 residues. The CDR3 loop reads CASSHKPGTSGDYNEQFF. CDR3 sequence (DNA): TGTGCCAGCAGCCATAAGCCCGGGACTAGCGGGGATTACAATGAGCAGTTCTTC.

The chain combines TRBV15 with TRBJ2-5; TRBD2 aligns across 12 bases. The CDR3 contains 19 residues. After removal of 0 bases from V and 2 bases from J, the junction contained 10 bases not matched to a gene. Germline V gene sequence: CDR1 LNHNV, CDR2 YYDKDF (reference sequence). The chain's CDR3 is CATSRDRGGLAGQQETQYF. In DNA, the CDR3 is TGTGCCACCAGCAGAGATCGTGGTGGACTAGCGGGACAACAAGAGACCCAGTACTTC.

This clonotype came up many times. This rearrangement joins TRBV7-2 to TRBJ2-3; 9 nucleotides agree with TRBD2. Looked up from germline, CDR1 is SGHTA and CDR2 is FQGNSA. V trimming: 0 bases; J trimming: 1 base; junction bases outside the gene matches: 2. This CDR3 spans 16 amino acids. CDR3 bases: TGTGCCAGCAGCTTAGCTATAGCGGGGGGCACAGATACGCAGTATTTT. Residues: CASSLAIAGGTDTQYF.

The table lists this clonotype with many counts. The genes are TRBV7-2 and TRBJ2-7, with 7 nucleotides matching TRBD1. The germline CDR1 and CDR2 sequences are SGHTA and FQGNSA. The ends lost 1 base at V and 2 bases at J; junction bases unmatched: 5. This CDR3 region has 15 residues. The CDR3, as DNA: TGTGCCAGCAGCTTAGGGGGACAGAGTACCTACGAGCAGTACTTC. Amino acid sequence: CASSLGGQSTYEQYF.

There are many counts of this clonotype. This chain uses TRBV7-8 with TRBJ2-2; D gene ambiguous. This CDR3 comprises 13 residues. Germline V gene sequence: CDR1 SGHVS, CDR2 FQNEAQ. With 5 bases removed from V and 3 bases from J, the gap between germline ends came to 7 bases. CDR3 DNA sequence: TGTGCCAGCAGCCCGGAGTACACCGGGGAGCTGTTTTTT. Translating gives CASSPEYTGELFF.

This clonotype was detected many times. This chain connects TRBV11-1 to TRBJ2-3; TRBD1 might be the D (6 bases). The V gene's germline CDR1 is SGHAT and CDR2 FQDESV (reference sequence). Between the trimmed V and J ends, which lost 5 bases and 2 bases, there was a span of 11 bases. The CDR3 spans 14 residues. The CDR3 DNA reads as TGTGCCAGCAGCCCAGGGGCCACCACAGATACGCAGTATTTT. This sequence encodes CASSPGATTDTQYF.

The chain joins TRBV28 to TRBJ2-7, with a tentative D call TRBD1 (6 bases). This CDR3 has 17 residues. V shed 5 bases and J shed 2 bases, with 22 bases lying between them. Per germline, CDR1 MDHEN and CDR2 SYDVKM. Here the CDR3 reads CASSPGDIGQPTYEQYF. Here the CDR3 DNA reads TGTGCCAGCAGTCCCGGGGACATCGGACAGCCCACCTACGAGCAGTACTTC.